Below, 2 T cell receptor beta chains from the same sample are listed, as sequenced in a study of shared clonotypes between healthy human individuals. Naive CD8 populations comprised CD45RO-negative cells positively selected for CCR7, excluding terminally differentiated effector memory CD45RA+ cells. Produced via immunoSEQ multiplex PCR; TCRdb's table is partial and in-frame only. The table lists around 2,000,000 clones, about 93% of them singletons. The source material was naive CD8+ T cells from PBMCs. These receptors all come from a man in his late teens or twenties in good health. Some clones in this sample may be carry-over from other donors' samples.

Only one count was recorded for this clone. The CDR3: CSVGTAGDGTGELFF. The CDR3 nucleotides read TGCAGCGTTGGTACGGCGGGAGACGGCACCGGGGAGCTGTTTTTT. The chain recombines TRBV29-1 with TRBJ2-2; 7 nucleotides line up with TRBD2. J gave up 4 bases and V 4 bases, and 9 bases lay outside the gene matches. This CDR3 region has 15 residues. Germline CDR1 reads SQVTM; CDR2 reads ANQGSEA.

The rearrangement joins TRBV5-6 to TRBJ2-4; D uncertain. The CDR3 consists of 14 residues. Germline V gives CDR1 SGHDT, CDR2 YYEEEE. Trimming cost V 0 bases and J 4 bases, with 8 bases left between them. The DNA for the CDR3 is TGTGCCAGCAGCTTGGTCCGTCTAAAAAACATTCAGTACTTC. Protein sequence: CASSLVRLKNIQYF.